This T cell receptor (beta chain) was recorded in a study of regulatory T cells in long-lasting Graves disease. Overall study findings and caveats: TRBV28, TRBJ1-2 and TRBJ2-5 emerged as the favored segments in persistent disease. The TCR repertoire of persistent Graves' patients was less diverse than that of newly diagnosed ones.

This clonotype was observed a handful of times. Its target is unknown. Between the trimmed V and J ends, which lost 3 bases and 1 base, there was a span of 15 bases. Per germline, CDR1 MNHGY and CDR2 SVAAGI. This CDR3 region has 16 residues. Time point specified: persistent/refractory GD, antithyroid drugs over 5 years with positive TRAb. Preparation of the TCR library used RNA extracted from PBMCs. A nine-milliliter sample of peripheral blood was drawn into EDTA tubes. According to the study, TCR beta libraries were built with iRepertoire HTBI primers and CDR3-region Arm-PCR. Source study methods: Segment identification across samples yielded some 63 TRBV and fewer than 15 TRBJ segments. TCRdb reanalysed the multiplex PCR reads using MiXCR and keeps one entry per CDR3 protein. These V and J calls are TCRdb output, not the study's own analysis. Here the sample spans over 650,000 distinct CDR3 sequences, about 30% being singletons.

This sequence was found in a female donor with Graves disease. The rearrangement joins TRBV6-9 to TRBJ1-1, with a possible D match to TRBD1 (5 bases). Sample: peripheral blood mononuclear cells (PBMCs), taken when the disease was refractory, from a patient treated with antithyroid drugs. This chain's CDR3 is CASSYIGQGGNTEAFF. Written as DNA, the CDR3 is TGTGCCAGCAGTTACATAGGGCAGGGTGGGAACACTGAAGCTTTCTTT.